The clone carrying this TCR beta chain was recorded a few times. Its specificity is not known. Primers for the PCR totalled 60 Vbeta and 13 Jbeta. The table came from immunoSEQ multiplex PCR; TCRdb's copy has only in-frame clones and leaves some out. The table lists 35,000 to 55,000 clones, about 64% of them singletons. CDR1 SGHTA and CDR2 FQGNSA come from the germline V gene. V lost 6 bases and J lost 6; bases outside the gene matches: 11. The CDR3 consists of 15 residues. This sample is part of a study of cytomegalovirus exposure and HLA in healthy donors. General study points: Available immune exposure information was restricted to CMV serostatus only. Most TCR sequences were rare, but some public TCRs occurred in many donors.

Sequencing was carried out using PBMCs. The V call is TRBV7-2, the J call TRBJ1-5; 7 nucleotides line up with TRBD1. This clonotype was sampled from a man between 60 and 70 years old in good health and CMV-seropositive. The CDR3 DNA reads as TGTGCCAGCAGTTACCGGACAGGTTTATCTCAGCCCCAGCATTTT. The encoded protein is CASSYRTGLSQPQHF.